These 10 T cell receptor beta chains came from one sample sequenced in a study of precursors of human CD4 cytotoxic T cells. TCRdb recomputed calls from the reads with MiXCR, one row per CDR3 protein. The repertoire holds approximately 510 distinct CDR3 sequences, 21% seen once, with 20% to 25% in the top ten. Sorted CD4+ central memory, effector memory, IL-7R-high TEMRA and IL-7R-negative TEMRA cells underwent bulk UMI sequencing. Sequenced sample: memory CD4+ T cells from blood (PBMCs). Receptors originate from a human donor in good health.

By its share, this clonotype is large. V is TRBV5-1 and J is TRBJ2-3; D may be TRBD2 (5 bases). In germline, CDR1 is SGHRS, CDR2 YFSETQ. The V end lost 1 base, the J end lost 4 bases, and 13 bases lay between the germline ends. This CDR3 comprises 15 residues. The CDR3: CASSLPLPGADTQYF. The DNA for the CDR3 is TGCGCCAGCAGCTTGCCCCTGCCCGGGGCAGATACGCAGTATTTT.

This clonotype was seen more than once but under ten times. The chain combines TRBV5-1 with TRBJ2-1, with 12 positions matching TRBD2. The trim removed 4 bases at V and 1 base at J, leaving 0 bases unmatched. Germline loops: CDR1 SGHRS, CDR2 YFSETQ. This CDR3 has 15 residues. CDR3 in DNA: TGCGCCAGCAGCACTAGCGGGGGGTCCTACAATGAGCAGTTCTTC. The encoded protein is CASSTSGGSYNEQFF.

This clonotype was counted between two and nine times. The V call is TRBV5-1, the J call TRBJ2-7; D is uncertain. Between the trimmed V and J ends, which lost 4 bases and 4 bases, there was a span of 18 bases. Germline CDR1 is SGHRS and CDR2 is YFSETQ. The CDR3 extends over 15 amino acids. The CDR3 reads CASSTGPGPTYEQYF. As DNA, the CDR3 is TGCGCCAGCAGCACCGGGCCCGGGCCCACGTACGAGCAGTACTTC. The complete variable domain, with remaining parts taken from reference TRBV5-1 and TRBJ2-7, reads KAGVTQTPRYLIKTRGQQVTLSCSPISGHRSVSWYQQTPGQGLQFLFEYFSETQRNKGNFPGRFSGRQFSNSRSEMNVSTLELGDSALYLCASSTGPGPTYEQYFGPGTRLTVT.

This clonotype rates as large. The chain is built from TRBV18 and TRBJ2-2; D gene ambiguous. In germline, CDR1 is KGHSH, CDR2 LQKENI. The CDR3 covers 11 residues. The V end lost 2 bases, the J end lost 6 bases, and 1 base lay between the germline ends. The CDR3 bases are TGTGCCAGCTCACCAGCCGGGGAGCTGTTTTTT. It specifies CASSPAGELFF.

The chain carries TRBV7-9 and TRBJ2-5, with TRBD2 matching 8 bases. The CDR3 sequence is 15 residues long. The trim removed 3 bases at V and 5 bases at J, leaving 8 bases unmatched. CDR1 SEHNR and CDR2 FQNEAQ come from the germline V gene (reference sequence). Here the CDR3 reads CASSLTGTSVETQYF. For the CDR3, the DNA is TGTGCCAGCAGCTTGACCGGGACTAGTGTGGAGACCCAGTACTTC.

DNA for the CDR3: TGCGCCAGCAGCTTGGAGGGTTCACCAAACTACGAGCAGTACTTC. Translating it yields CASSLEGSPNYEQYF. The V call is TRBV5-1, the J call TRBJ2-7; D unresolved. Trimming shortened V by 0 bases and J by 3 bases, and 13 bases separated the two germline ends. The germline gives CDR1 SGHRS, CDR2 YFSETQ. This CDR3 spans 15 amino acids.

By sample share, this clonotype is large. CDR3 residues: CATKWGSGMEKLFF. CDR3 DNA sequence: TGTGCCACCAAATGGGGGTCGGGGATGGAAAAACTGTTTTTT. The genes are TRBV2 and TRBJ1-4, with D possibly TRBD1 on 5 matching bases. V lost 10 bases and J lost 8, with 20 bases in between. This CDR3 has 14 residues. Germline V gene sequence: CDR1 SNHLY, CDR2 FYNNEI.

A few counts support this clonotype. In DNA, the CDR3 is TGCAGTGCTCACCAGCGGGGGGAGCGGGAGACCCAGTACTTC. Amino acid sequence: CSAHQRGERETQYF. The rearrangement uses TRBV20-1 and TRBJ2-5, with 9 positions matching TRBD2. CDR3 length: 14 amino acids. Germline values: CDR1 DFQATT, CDR2 SNEGSKA (reference sequence). V lost 5 bases to trimming and J lost 5 bases; unmatched junction nucleotides: 9.

The V and J genes are TRBV20-1 and TRBJ2-1; 9 bases are a match to TRBD1. V lost 5 bases and J lost 6; bases outside the gene matches: 11. The germline gives CDR1 DFQATT, CDR2 SNEGSKA (reference sequence). The CDR3 has 15 residues. The CDR3 sequence is CSALSTGTGSNEQFF. Written as DNA, the CDR3 is TGCAGTGCTCTTTCAACCGGGACAGGGTCCAATGAGCAGTTCTTC.

Relative to its sample, this clonotype is large (0.1 to 1%). The chain is built from TRBV5-4 and TRBJ2-3, with D possibly matching TRBD1 (5 bases). Per germline, CDR1 SGHNT and CDR2 YYREEE (reference sequence). The CDR3 consists of 15 residues. The V end was cut by 1 base, the J end by 3 bases, with 12 bases between. For the CDR3, the DNA is TGTGCCAGCAGCTTGATGACAGTAGGAACAGATACGCAGTATTTT. Its protein product is CASSLMTVGTDTQYF.